Below, 13 T cell receptor beta chains from the same sample are listed, as sequenced in a study of blood T cells in healthy people across ages. It was with a sample-barcoded 5' primer and a J-beta primer mix that a second PCR of about 7 to 12 cycles was run. TCRdb passed the 5' RACE reads through MiXCR, listing each CDR3 protein once. The repertoire holds 1.5 million to 1.9 million distinct CDR3 sequences, with approximately 43% as singletons. What was sequenced was blood. The receptors come from a woman between 18 and 29 years old in good health.

CDR3 DNA: TGCAGTGCTTCGTACAGGGTCTCCTACAATGAGCAGTTCTTC. It encodes CSASYRVSYNEQFF. The chain has TRBV20-1 and TRBJ2-1; weak D call: TRBD1 (6 bases). V dropped 5 bases and J dropped 0 bases, with 11 bases sitting between them. Germline V gene lookup returns CDR1 DFQATT and CDR2 SNEGSKA (reference sequence). The length of the CDR3 is 14 residues.

This clonotype was picked up many times. The chain links TRBV27 to TRBJ2-1, with D unresolved. The CDR3 consists of 14 residues. Germline V gives CDR1 MNHEY, CDR2 SMNVEV (reference sequence). The germline V and J ends were trimmed by 6 bases and 2 bases, with 11 bases remaining between them. CDR3 amino acids: CASSLGGPYNEQFF. The CDR3 DNA reads TGTGCCAGCAGCTTAGGTGGGCCCTACAATGAGCAGTTCTTC.

Only a few counts were recorded for this clonotype. The CDR3: CASSFHGGDQPQHF. CDR3 in DNA: TGTGCCAGCAGTTTTCACGGGGGGGATCAGCCCCAGCATTTT. The chain employs TRBV7-9 and TRBJ1-5, with D perhaps matching TRBD1 (5 bases). Trimming removed 6 bases from V and 5 bases from J, with 14 bases in between. Germline V gives CDR1 SEHNR, CDR2 FQNEAQ (reference sequence). CDR3 length equals 14 residues.

This clonotype has just a few counts. V usage is TRBV19 and J usage is TRBJ1-4; tentatively, D is TRBD1 (5 bases). Germline V gene sequence: CDR1 LNHDA, CDR2 SQIVND (reference sequence). This CDR3 has 13 residues. V dropped 5 bases and J dropped 8 bases, with 12 bases sitting between them. This CDR3 reads CASSPQGAEKLFF. The DNA for the CDR3 is TGTGCCAGTAGTCCGCAGGGAGCGGAAAAACTGTTTTTT.

The chain is built from TRBV29-1 and TRBJ1-1; D unclear. Germline V gene lookup returns CDR1 SQVTM and CDR2 ANQGSEA. The CDR3 consists of 12 residues. V was cut by 1 base and J by 5 bases, with 8 bases left in between. The CDR3 DNA reads TGCAGCGTTGAAGGGTCTTGGACTGAAGCTTTCTTT. Translated: CSVEGSWTEAFF.

This clonotype was seen more than once but under ten times. CDR3 residues: CASSAQLAGGSGANVLTF. The CDR3, as DNA: TGTGCCAGCAGCGCCCAACTAGCGGGGGGGTCTGGGGCCAACGTCCTGACTTTC. V and J are TRBV7-2 and TRBJ2-6; 13 nucleotides agree with TRBD2. Germline CDR1 reads SGHTA; CDR2 reads FQGNSA. The V gene end was trimmed by 5 bases and the J gene end by 1 base; junction bases not matched to a gene: 5. CDR3 length equals 18 residues.

This chain links TRBV6-2 or TRBV6-3 with TRBJ1-1, with D perhaps matching TRBD1 (6 bases). CDR3 length equals 12 residues. The V end lost 6 bases, the J end lost 10 bases, and 15 bases lay between the germline ends. Per germline, CDR1 MNHEY and CDR2 SVGEGT. The CDR3: CASRPRTDRAFF. As DNA, the CDR3 is TGTGCCAGCAGGCCTCGGACAGATAGAGCTTTCTTT.

A remark on this clonotype: An end of the junction does not agree with germline; a read error may underlie this. This rearrangement joins TRBV12-3 or TRBV12-4 to TRBJ2-5; D gene uncertain. The CDR3 loop spans 12 amino acids. The CDR3 is CTSSISGETQYF. CDR3 DNA: TGTACCAGCAGCATTAGTGGGGAGACCCAGTACTTC.

V and J are TRBV19 and TRBJ2-7; 7 bases line up with TRBD1. The end of the DNA is better explained by TRBJ2-4, so the J call may be wrong. CDR1 is LNHDA and CDR2 is SQIVND in the germline V gene (reference sequence). The CDR3 covers 15 residues. CDR3: CASSIAGDSKNIQYF. CDR3 DNA: TGTGCCAGTAGTATAGCCGGGGACAGCAAAAACATTCAGTACTTC.

V usage is TRBV7-9 and J usage is TRBJ2-7; D is ambiguous. CDR1 is SEHNR and CDR2 is FQNEAQ in the germline V gene (reference sequence). The ends were cut back, 7 bases at V and 1 base at J, with 8 bases in the middle. This CDR3 comprises 12 residues. Here the CDR3 reads CASMNSSYEQYF. CDR3 DNA: TGTGCCAGCATGAACAGTTCCTACGAGCAGTACTTC.

This clonotype was counted a few times. The CDR3 DNA follows: TGTGCTAGTGGTTTGGTCGGGTATGGCTACACCTTC. Residues: CASGLVGYGYTF. V and J are TRBV12-5 and TRBJ1-2; the D is unclear. Looked up from germline, CDR1 is LGHNT and CDR2 is FRNRAP. Trimming pared 0 bases from V and 5 bases from J, leaving 4 bases between. The CDR3 sequence is 12 residues long.

The chain carries TRBV3-1 and TRBJ1-2; no reliable D call. This CDR3 region has 13 residues. Germline CDR1 and CDR2: LGHDT and YNNKEL (reference sequence). Trimming shortened V by 1 base and J by 7 bases, and 10 bases separated the two germline ends. CDR3 coding DNA: TGTGCCAGCAGCCAAGCCCCCTCCGGTGGCTACACCTTC. It is translated as CASSQAPSGGYTF.

This clonotype has just a few counts. The V gene is TRBV20-1, the J gene TRBJ2-6; D may be TRBD2 (5 bases). The CDR3 has 13 amino acids. The V end lost 4 bases, the J end lost 2 bases, and 6 bases lay between the germline ends. Germline-derived CDR1 and CDR2 are DFQATT and SNEGSKA (reference sequence). Here the CDR3 DNA reads TGCAGTGCTATGAGGGCTGGGGCCAACGTCCTGACTTTC. Amino acid sequence: CSAMRAGANVLTF.